One and the same sample provided the 32 T cell receptor beta chains below, sequenced in a study of blood T cells in healthy people across ages. For the second PCR, which ran for roughly 7 to 11 cycles, a sample-barcoded 5' primer and a J-beta primer mix were used. TCRdb fed the 5' RACE reads into MiXCR, producing one record per CDR3 protein. The table lists about 780,000 distinct CDR3 sequences, around 45% of them singletons. The sequencing input was blood. These receptors were collected from a man at least 80 years old in good health.

The rearrangement links TRBV14 to TRBJ2-1; 7 nucleotides line up with TRBD1. The CDR3 is 17 amino acids. Per the germline V gene, CDR1 is SGHDN and CDR2 is FVKESK. After removal of 4 bases from V and 6 bases from J, the junction contained 15 bases not matched to a gene. CDR3 sequence: CASSRQTGDPISNEQFF. The DNA for the CDR3 is TGTGCCAGCAGCCGTCAAACAGGGGATCCAATTTCCAATGAGCAGTTCTTC.

The CDR3 here is CASSPTGSNEKLFF. The DNA for the CDR3 is TGTGCCAGCAGCCCGACCGGATCGAATGAAAAACTGTTTTTT. The chain employs TRBV7-2 and TRBJ1-4; D gene uncertain. The ends were cut back, 5 bases at V and 5 bases at J, with 12 bases in the middle. In germline, CDR1 is SGHTA, CDR2 FQGNSA. The CDR3 length is 14 residues.

The chain has TRBV29-1 and TRBJ2-1; 9 bases match TRBD1. The CDR3 extends over 14 amino acids. CDR1 is SQVTM and CDR2 is ANQGSEA in the germline V gene. V dropped 5 bases and J dropped 8; count of bases not matched to a gene: 10. The CDR3 reads CSVKPGQGGDEQFF. The CDR3 coding sequence is TGCAGCGTTAAACCGGGACAGGGTGGAGATGAGCAGTTCTTC.

The rearrangement uses TRBV7-8 and TRBJ2-4, with 8 nucleotides matching TRBD1. V shed 5 bases and J 15 bases; nucleotides not matched to a gene: 18. Germline lookup yields CDR1 SGHVS and CDR2 FQNEAQ. The CDR3 consists of 15 residues. CDR3 in amino acids: CASSRRTGRGVTRYF. The CDR3 bases are TGTGCCAGCAGCCGCAGGACAGGGCGAGGAGTGACCCGGTACTTC.

The chain combines TRBV20-1 with TRBJ2-3; a weak D match, TRBD1 (6 bases). The CDR3 has 15 residues. V was cut by 5 bases and J by 1 base, with 16 bases left in between. Germline-derived CDR1 and CDR2 are DFQATT and SNEGSKA (reference sequence). As DNA, the CDR3 is TGCAGTGCTTTATACAGGGACCTGGGCACAGATACGCAGTATTTT. The encoded protein is CSALYRDLGTDTQYF.

This clonotype showed up just a few times. CDR3 sequence (DNA): TGTGCCAGCAGCTTATCGGTCCGTCAGAACATAGAGCAGTACTTC. Amino acids: CASSLSVRQNIEQYF. V gene TRBV7-2 combines with J gene TRBJ2-7, with D hard to call. Deletions cut 2 bases from V and 7 bases from J, with 18 bases between. Looked up from germline, CDR1 is SGHTA and CDR2 is FQGNSA. This CDR3 region has 15 residues.

The chain combines TRBV29-1 with TRBJ2-7, with a possible D match to TRBD2 (5 bases). This CDR3 spans 15 amino acids. Germline CDR1 and CDR2: SQVTM and ANQGSEA. Trimming left V 1 base short and J 0 bases short, with 13 bases between. CDR3 loop: CSVEVGSSTSYEQYF. CDR3 DNA: TGCAGCGTTGAAGTTGGGTCTAGCACCTCCTACGAGCAGTACTTC.

This clonotype showed up many times. The V gene is TRBV7-8, the J gene TRBJ2-6, with TRBD2 matching over 14 bases. J lost 2 bases, V lost 1 base, and 10 bases had no gene match. This CDR3 contains 21 residues. Germline V gene lookup returns CDR1 SGHVS and CDR2 FQNEAQ. CDR3 in amino acids: CASSLENPGLAGATGANVLTF. In DNA form, the CDR3 reads TGTGCCAGCAGCTTAGAAAATCCGGGACTAGCGGGAGCCACTGGGGCCAACGTCCTGACTTTC.

This clonotype was seen only a few times. The genes are TRBV12-3 or TRBV12-4 and TRBJ2-2; the D is unclear. The CDR3 covers 12 residues. V was cut by 6 bases and J by 8 bases, with 10 bases left in between. The CDR3 DNA follows: TGTGCCAGCAGACTCCTTTTGGGGGAGCTGTTTTTT. As protein: CASRLLLGELFF.

The chain combines TRBV18 with TRBJ2-1; TRBD2 might be the D (5 bases). The CDR3 covers 14 residues. Per the germline V gene, CDR1 is KGHSH and CDR2 is LQKENI. Trimming cost V 3 bases and J 7 bases, with 13 bases left between them. The CDR3 DNA is TGTGCCAGCTCACCCACGGCTAGCTTTAATGAGCAGTTCTTC. Translated: CASSPTASFNEQFF.

The J gene is TRBJ2-5, the V gene TRBV7-9; weak D call: TRBD2 (5 bases). Trimming took off 1 base at V and 3 bases at J, with 6 bases between the two ends. Germline values: CDR1 SEHNR, CDR2 FQNEAQ (reference sequence). This CDR3 is 13 amino acids long. The CDR3 DNA reads as TGTGCCAGCAGCTTAGATAGCGAAGAGACCCAGTACTTC. Its protein is CASSLDSEETQYF.

A few counts support this clonotype. The chain joins TRBV14 to TRBJ2-3; 7 nucleotides match TRBD1. Germline CDR1 SGHDN, CDR2 FVKESK. The CDR3 spans 15 residues. V was pared by 3 bases and J by 4 bases, with 7 bases of the junction left unmatched. CDR3 nucleotides: TGTGCCAGCAGCCAGTTGACAGGGCGCGCAGATACGCAGTATTTT. Translating it yields CASSQLTGRADTQYF.

A few counts support this clonotype. V and J are TRBV27 and TRBJ1-1; 7 bases map to TRBD1. Germline assignment: CDR1 MNHEY and CDR2 SMNVEV (reference sequence). The CDR3 totals 16 residues. Trimming cost V 3 bases and J 1 base; bases outside gene matches: 8. CDR3 DNA sequence: TGTGCCAGCAGTTTCTCTGGGACAGCCCCGAACACTGAAGCTTTCTTT. It specifies CASSFSGTAPNTEAFF.

With respect to this clonotype: A much larger clone differs by one base, so this may be a read error. V gene TRBV5-1 combines with J gene TRBJ2-5; possibly TRBD1 for D (6 bases). Germline assignment: CDR1 SGHRS and CDR2 YFSETQ. The CDR3 runs to 15 residues. The CDR3 DNA is TGCACCAGCAGTGATATGACAGGCTCCCGAGAGACCCAGTACTTC. It encodes CTSSDMTGSRETQYF.

This chain uses TRBV9 with TRBJ1-1, with D possibly being TRBD1 (5 bases). V was cut by 0 bases and J by 8 bases, with 14 bases left in between. Per the germline V gene, CDR1 is SGDLS and CDR2 is YYNGEE. The CDR3 totals 14 residues. The CDR3 nucleotides read TGTGCCAGCAGCGTAGGTCAGGGAGGAGGCGAAGCTTTCTTT. This sequence encodes CASSVGQGGGEAFF.

This clonotype has more than one count but fewer than ten. This chain connects TRBV5-1 to TRBJ2-3; tentative D call: TRBD2 (6 bases). The germline V gene encodes CDR1 SGHRS and CDR2 YFSETQ. V was trimmed by 6 bases and J by 2 bases, leaving 13 bases between them. The CDR3 spans 14 residues. The CDR3 nucleotides read TGCGCCAGCAACCGGGCGGGGAACACAGATACGCAGTATTTT. Its translation is CASNRAGNTDTQYF.

At least ten counts were recorded for this clonotype. V gene TRBV12-3 or TRBV12-4 combines with J gene TRBJ2-5; weak D call: TRBD1 (6 bases). V dropped 3 bases and J dropped 4 bases, with 15 bases sitting between them. The CDR3 contains 15 residues. This CDR3 is CASSFSGAVRETQYF. The DNA for the CDR3 is TGTGCCAGCAGTTTCTCAGGGGCGGTTCGAGAGACCCAGTACTTC.

The chain uses TRBV5-1 and TRBJ2-5; D tentatively fits TRBD1 or TRBD2 (5 bases each). The V gene lost 3 bases and the J gene lost 5 bases, with 17 bases spanning the gap. Germline V lookup: CDR1 SGHRS, CDR2 YFSETQ. CDR3 length: 15 amino acids. CDR3 DNA sequence: TGCGCCAGCAGCTCAACCGGGATCAGGGAGGAGACCCAGTACTTC. This encodes CASSSTGIREETQYF.

The V and J genes are TRBV20-1 and TRBJ2-1; 10 bases line up with TRBD1. Germline CDR1 DFQATT, CDR2 SNEGSKA (reference sequence). The CDR3 has 12 residues. CDR3 coding DNA: TGCAGGGCCGGACAGGGGGACAATGAGCAGTTCTTC. Translating it yields CRAGQGDNEQFF.

V usage is TRBV20-1 and J usage is TRBJ2-1, with a weak D call TRBD1 (5 bases). The DNA matches TRBJ2-7 better at its end, which makes the J call doubtful. Germline V gene sequence: CDR1 DFQATT, CDR2 SNEGSKA (reference sequence). The CDR3 totals 15 residues. CDR3 DNA sequence: TGCAGTGCTAGACCCGCCGGACACCCCTACAATGAGCAGTACTTC. Protein: CSARPAGHPYNEQYF.

This clonotype has a handful of counts. A read error may explain this, as a much larger clone is one base away. CDR3 nucleotide sequence: TGCAGTGCTAGCCAGGCTGGATATGGCTACACCTTC. As protein: CSASQAGYGYTF. This chain uses TRBV20-1 with TRBJ1-2; the D is unclear. Trimming left V 3 bases short and J 5 bases short, with 10 bases between. There are 12 residues in the CDR3. CDR1 DFQATT and CDR2 SNEGSKA come from the germline V gene (reference sequence).

V is TRBV6-2 or TRBV6-3 and J is TRBJ2-1; possibly TRBD2 for D (7 bases). Germline CDR1 MNHEY, CDR2 SVGEGT. CDR3 size: 15 residues. Trimming cost V 4 bases and J 6 bases, with 16 bases left between them. CDR3 sequence: CASSSTGGPLNEQFF. The CDR3 DNA is TGTGCCAGCAGTTCTACGGGGGGCCCTCTCAATGAGCAGTTCTTC.

This clonotype was counted between two and nine times. J is TRBJ1-1 and V is TRBV20-1; D gene unclear. The V end was cut by 6 bases, the J end by 8 bases, with 13 bases between. The length of the CDR3 is 11 residues. The germline V gene has CDR1 DFQATT and CDR2 SNEGSKA (reference sequence). CDR3 amino acids: CSARPGEEAFF. The CDR3 DNA reads as TGCAGTGCGAGGCCCGGGGAGGAAGCTTTCTTT.

V is TRBV7-9 and J is TRBJ2-1, with 9 bases identical to TRBD2. Germline assignment: CDR1 SEHNR and CDR2 FQNEAQ (reference sequence). V was pared by 5 bases and J by 3 bases, with 8 bases of the junction left unmatched. This CDR3 contains 16 residues. CDR3 coding DNA: TGTGCCAGCAGCGAGACTAGCGGAGGCCTCTACAATGAGCAGTTCTTC. Residues: CASSETSGGLYNEQFF.

This chain uses TRBV10-3 with TRBJ2-3; D tentatively fits TRBD1 or TRBD2 (5 bases each). CDR1 is ENHRY, CDR2 SYGVKD, per germline. The CDR3 has 14 amino acids. Deletions cut 0 bases from V and 9 bases from J, with 13 bases between. CDR3 protein: CAISESGPQPTQYF. CDR3 nucleotides: TGTGCCATCAGTGAGTCGGGACCACAGCCCACGCAGTATTTT.

The table lists this clonotype with a few counts. V gene TRBV20-1 combines with J gene TRBJ2-5, with 12 bases fitting TRBD2. Unmatched junction bases numbered 7, after V lost 3 bases and J lost 11 bases. The CDR3 contains 13 residues. The V gene's germline CDR1 is DFQATT and CDR2 SNEGSKA (reference sequence). In DNA form, the CDR3 reads TGCAGTGCTAGGACTAGCGGGAGCAATGAGCAGTACTTC. Translated: CSARTSGSNEQYF.

This chain links TRBV20-1 with TRBJ2-2, with 11 bases matching TRBD2. Trimming took 6 bases from V and 5 from J; bases not matched to a gene: 8. The length of the CDR3 is 15 residues. CDR1 is DFQATT and CDR2 is SNEGSKA in the germline V gene (reference sequence). CDR3 protein: CSATLAGGPTGELFF. Written as DNA, the CDR3 is TGCAGTGCGACCTTAGCGGGAGGGCCGACCGGGGAGCTGTTTTTT.

This clonotype was seen only a few times. The chain employs TRBV6-2 or TRBV6-3 and TRBJ2-1; TRBD1 agrees at 10 bases. The J segment lost 7 bases and the V segment lost 4 bases, leaving 7 bases of the junction unmatched. Germline lookup yields CDR1 MNHEY and CDR2 SVGEGT. This CDR3 is built from 15 residues. The CDR3: CASSSGTGERNEQFF. The CDR3 bases are TGTGCCAGCAGTTCCGGGACAGGGGAGAGGAATGAGCAGTTCTTC.

This clonotype was detected only a few times. This chain connects TRBV20-1 to TRBJ2-7; no definite D call. The V and J ends lost 1 base and 0 bases respectively, with 7 bases between them. The CDR3 sequence is 13 residues long. Germline CDR1 DFQATT, CDR2 SNEGSKA (reference sequence). As DNA, the CDR3 is TGCAGTGCTAGAGTCTCCTACTCCTACGAGCAGTACTTC. Encoded protein: CSARVSYSYEQYF.

This clonotype showed up just once. This may be a read error, as it is one base from a much larger clone. J is TRBJ2-5 and V is TRBV29-1; D gene unclear. The length of the CDR3 is 11 residues. Trimming took off 7 bases at V and 11 bases at J, with 17 bases between the two ends. Per the germline V gene, CDR1 is SQVTM and CDR2 is ANQGSEA. CDR3 sequence reads: CSGRLSDEQYF. The CDR3 DNA is TGCAGCGGACGCCTGTCTGATGAGCAGTACTTC. The full variable domain, completed using reference TRBV29-1 and TRBJ2-5, is SAVISQKPSRDICQRGTSLTIQCQVDSQVTMMFWYRQQPGQSLTLIATANQGSEATYESGFVIDKFPISRPNLTFSTLTVSNMSPEDSSIYLCSGRLSDEQYFGPGTRLLVL.

In its sample, this clonotype was seen a few times. The V call is TRBV4-2, the J call TRBJ2-1; TRBD2 is a possible D gene (6 bases). V was trimmed by 0 bases and J by 1 base, leaving 10 bases between them. Germline V gene lookup returns CDR1 LGHNA and CDR2 YNFKEQ. The CDR3 sequence is 16 residues long. CDR3 in amino acids: CASSQESAGSYNEQFF. In DNA, the CDR3 is TGTGCCAGCAGCCAAGAGTCGGCGGGGTCCTACAATGAGCAGTTCTTC.

The chain links TRBV3-1 to TRBJ2-5, with D hard to call. The J call may be wrong; the DNA end is better matched by TRBJ2-7. The CDR3 spans 13 residues. The germline V gene encodes CDR1 LGHDT and CDR2 YNNKEL (reference sequence). The CDR3 DNA sequence: TGTGCCAGCAGCCAAGAAGGTGCCACCGAGCAGTACTTC. It is translated as CASSQEGATEQYF.